This TCR beta chain is from a study of T cell changes during pregnancy in multiple sclerosis. This clone was found a few times. Germline lookup yields CDR1 GTSNPN and CDR2 SVGIG (reference sequence). The CDR3 spans 12 residues. J gave up 8 bases and V 3 bases, and 4 bases lay outside the gene matches. Clones were read by immunoSEQ multiplex PCR, and TCRdb kept only the in-frame ones, dropping some. The data show tens of thousands of clones, roughly 90% seen once. The V and J genes are TRBV30 and TRBJ1-2, with TRBD1 identical over 9 bases. Source: peripheral blood, taken in the second trimester of pregnancy. The clonotype was recovered from a female donor in good health, enrolled as a control in a pregnancy study. CDR3 loop: CAWRGTGGGYTF. CDR3 nucleotide sequence: TGTGCCTGGAGAGGTACAGGGGGCGGCTACACCTTC.